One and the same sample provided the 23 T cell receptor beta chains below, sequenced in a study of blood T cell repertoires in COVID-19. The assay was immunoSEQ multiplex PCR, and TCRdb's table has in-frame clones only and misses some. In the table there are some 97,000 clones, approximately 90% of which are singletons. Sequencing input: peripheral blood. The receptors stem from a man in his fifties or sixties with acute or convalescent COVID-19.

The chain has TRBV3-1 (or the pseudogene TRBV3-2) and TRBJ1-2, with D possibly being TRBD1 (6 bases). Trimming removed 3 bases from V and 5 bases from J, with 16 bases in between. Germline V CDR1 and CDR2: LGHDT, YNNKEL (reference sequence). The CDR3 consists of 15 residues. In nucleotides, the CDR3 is TGTGCCAGCAGCCAGATGGCAGGGGAAGGGTATGGCTACACCTTC. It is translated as CASSQMAGEGYGYTF.

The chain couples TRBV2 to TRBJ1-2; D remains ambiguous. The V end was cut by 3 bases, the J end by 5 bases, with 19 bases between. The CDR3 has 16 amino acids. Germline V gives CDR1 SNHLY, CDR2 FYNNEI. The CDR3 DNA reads TGTGCCAGCAGTGAGAGAGGACGGGAGGGTGGGTATGGCTACACCTTC. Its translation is CASSERGREGGYGYTF. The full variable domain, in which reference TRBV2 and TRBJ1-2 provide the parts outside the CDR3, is EPEVTQTPSHQVTQMGQEVILRCVPISNHLYFYWYRQILGQKVEFLVSFYNNEISEKSEIFDDQFSVERPDGSNFTLKIRSTKLEDSAMYFCASSERGREGGYGYTFGSGTRLTVV.

DNA for the CDR3: TGTGCCAGCAGTGAATATGGGCAGGGCGGGGCGGATCAGCCCCAGCATTTT. Protein product: CASSEYGQGGADQPQHF. The chain employs TRBV25-1 and TRBJ1-5, with D possibly TRBD1 on 5 matching bases. The CDR3 loop spans 17 amino acids. Germline-derived CDR1 and CDR2 are MGHDK and SYGVNS. V lost 0 bases, J lost 5 bases, and 17 bases lay in between.

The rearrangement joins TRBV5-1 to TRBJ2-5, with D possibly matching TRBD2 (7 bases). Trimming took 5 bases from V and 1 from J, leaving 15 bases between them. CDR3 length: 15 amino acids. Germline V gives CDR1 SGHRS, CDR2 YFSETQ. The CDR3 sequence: CASRRGAGAQETQYF. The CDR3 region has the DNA TGCGCCAGCAGGAGGGGGGCGGGGGCCCAAGAGACCCAGTACTTC.

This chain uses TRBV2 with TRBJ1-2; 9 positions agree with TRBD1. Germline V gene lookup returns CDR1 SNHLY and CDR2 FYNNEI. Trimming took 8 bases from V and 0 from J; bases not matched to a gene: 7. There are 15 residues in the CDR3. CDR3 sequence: CASETGGEPNYGYTF. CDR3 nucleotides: TGTGCCAGCGAGACAGGGGGGGAACCTAACTATGGCTACACCTTC.

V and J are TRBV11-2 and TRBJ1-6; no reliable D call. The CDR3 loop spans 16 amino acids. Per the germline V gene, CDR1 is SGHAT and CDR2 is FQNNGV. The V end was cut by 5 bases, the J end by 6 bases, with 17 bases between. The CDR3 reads CASSGRRGGGNSPLHF. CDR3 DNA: TGTGCCAGCAGCGGTAGACGGGGAGGTGGTAATTCACCCCTCCACTTT. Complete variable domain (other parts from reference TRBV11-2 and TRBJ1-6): EAGVAQSPRYKIIEKRQSVAFWCNPISGHATLYWYQQILGQGPKLLIQFQNNGVVDDSQLPKDRFSAERLKGVDSTLKIQPAKLEDSAVYLCASSGRRGGGNSPLHFGNGTRLTVT.

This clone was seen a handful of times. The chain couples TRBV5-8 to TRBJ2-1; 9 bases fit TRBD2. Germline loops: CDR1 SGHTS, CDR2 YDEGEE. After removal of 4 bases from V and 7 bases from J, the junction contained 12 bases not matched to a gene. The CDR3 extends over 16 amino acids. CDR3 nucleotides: TGTGCCAGCAGCCCCGGGTTAGCGGGGGCTAGAAATGAGCAGTTCTTC. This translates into CASSPGLAGARNEQFF.

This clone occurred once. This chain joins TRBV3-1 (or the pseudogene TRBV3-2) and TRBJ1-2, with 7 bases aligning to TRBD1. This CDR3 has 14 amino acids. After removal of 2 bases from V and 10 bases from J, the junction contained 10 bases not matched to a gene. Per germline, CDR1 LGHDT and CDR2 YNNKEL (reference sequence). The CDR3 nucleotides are TGTGCCAGCAGCCAAACTCGGAGACAGGGAGTCTACACCTTC. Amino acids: CASSQTRRQGVYTF.

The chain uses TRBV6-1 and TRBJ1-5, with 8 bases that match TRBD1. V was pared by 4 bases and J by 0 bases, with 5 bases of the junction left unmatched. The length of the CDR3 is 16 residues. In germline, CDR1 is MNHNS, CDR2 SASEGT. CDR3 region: CASSGTGLFSNQPQHF. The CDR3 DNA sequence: TGTGCCAGCAGTGGGACAGGGTTATTTAGCAATCAGCCCCAGCATTTT.

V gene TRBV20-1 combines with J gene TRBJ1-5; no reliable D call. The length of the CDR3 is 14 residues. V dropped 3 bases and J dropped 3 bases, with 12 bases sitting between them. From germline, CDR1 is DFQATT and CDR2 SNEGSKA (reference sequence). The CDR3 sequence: CSASDRHNNQPQHF. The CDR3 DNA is TGCAGTGCTAGTGACCGACATAACAATCAGCCCCAGCATTTT.

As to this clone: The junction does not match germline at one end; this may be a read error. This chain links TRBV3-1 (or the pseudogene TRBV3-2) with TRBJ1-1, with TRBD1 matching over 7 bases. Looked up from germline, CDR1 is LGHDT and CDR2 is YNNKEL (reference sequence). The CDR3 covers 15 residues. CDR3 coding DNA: TGTGCCAGCAGCCATGTGGGACAGAAGAACCCTGAAGCTTTCTTT. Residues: CASSHVGQKNPEAFF.

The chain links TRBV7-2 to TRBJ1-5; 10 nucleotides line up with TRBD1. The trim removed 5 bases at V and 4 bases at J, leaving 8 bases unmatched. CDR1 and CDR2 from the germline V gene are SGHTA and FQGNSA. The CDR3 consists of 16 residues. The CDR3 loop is CASSATDRGINQPQHF. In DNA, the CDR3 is TGTGCCAGCAGCGCCACGGACAGGGGGATTAATCAGCCCCAGCATTTT.

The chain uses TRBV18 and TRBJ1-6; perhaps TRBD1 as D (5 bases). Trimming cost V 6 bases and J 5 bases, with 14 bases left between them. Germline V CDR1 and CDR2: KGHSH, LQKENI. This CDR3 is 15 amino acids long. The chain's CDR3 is CASSISAGNNSPLHF. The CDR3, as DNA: TGTGCCAGCTCCATCTCTGCAGGGAATAATTCACCCCTCCACTTT.

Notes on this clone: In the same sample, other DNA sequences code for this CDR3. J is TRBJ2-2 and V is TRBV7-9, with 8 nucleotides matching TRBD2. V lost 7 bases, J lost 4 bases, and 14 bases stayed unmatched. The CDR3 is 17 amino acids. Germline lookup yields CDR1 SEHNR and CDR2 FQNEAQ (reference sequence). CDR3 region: CASIPGGGTGPTGELFF. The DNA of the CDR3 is TGTGCCAGCATCCCGGGGGGGGGAACAGGGCCCACCGGGGAGCTGTTTTTT.

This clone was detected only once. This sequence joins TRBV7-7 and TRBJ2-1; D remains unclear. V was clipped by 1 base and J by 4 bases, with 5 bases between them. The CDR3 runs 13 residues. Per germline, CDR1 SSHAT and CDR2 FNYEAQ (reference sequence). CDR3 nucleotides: TGTGCCAGCAGCTTAGACCGGTACAATGAGCAGTTCTTC. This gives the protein CASSLDRYNEQFF.

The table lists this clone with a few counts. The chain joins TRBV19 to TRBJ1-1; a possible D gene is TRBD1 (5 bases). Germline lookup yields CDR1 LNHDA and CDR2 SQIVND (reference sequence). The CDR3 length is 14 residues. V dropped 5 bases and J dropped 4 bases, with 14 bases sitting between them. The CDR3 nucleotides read TGTGCCAGTAGTTCGGGTACCCAGGGCACTGAAGCTTTCTTT. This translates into CASSSGTQGTEAFF.

DNA of the CDR3: TGTGCCAGCAGTTCCTCCGGGACAGGGATCTATGGCTACACCTTC. This gives the protein CASSSSGTGIYGYTF. The V call is TRBV27, the J call TRBJ1-2; the match to TRBD1 covers 9 bases. J gave up 4 bases and V 4 bases, and 7 bases lay outside the gene matches. Germline lookup yields CDR1 MNHEY and CDR2 SMNVEV (reference sequence). The CDR3 sequence is 15 residues long.

In nucleotides, the CDR3 is TGTGCCATCACACAGGGGTCGGACACTGAAGCTTTCTTT. It codes for CAITQGSDTEAFF. V is TRBV10-3 and J is TRBJ1-1; TRBD1 matches 7 bases. V trimming: 7 bases; J trimming: 3 bases; junction bases outside the gene matches: 5. The germline gives CDR1 ENHRY, CDR2 SYGVKD. The CDR3 spans 13 residues.

This CDR3 reads CASSGGGSGLDEQFF. CDR3 DNA: TGTGCCAGCAGTGGCGGGGGCTCAGGTTTGGATGAGCAGTTCTTC. The chain joins TRBV2 to TRBJ2-1; tentative D call: TRBD2 (7 bases). Germline CDR1 SNHLY, CDR2 FYNNEI. V lost 4 bases, J lost 8 bases, and 18 bases lay in between. The CDR3 totals 15 residues.

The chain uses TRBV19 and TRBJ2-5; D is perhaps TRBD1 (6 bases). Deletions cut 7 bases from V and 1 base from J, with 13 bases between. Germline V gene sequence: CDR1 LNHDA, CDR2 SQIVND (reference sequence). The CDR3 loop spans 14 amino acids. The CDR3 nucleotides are TGTGCCAGTAAACCTGGGACAACCCAAGAGACCCAGTACTTC. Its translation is CASKPGTTQETQYF.

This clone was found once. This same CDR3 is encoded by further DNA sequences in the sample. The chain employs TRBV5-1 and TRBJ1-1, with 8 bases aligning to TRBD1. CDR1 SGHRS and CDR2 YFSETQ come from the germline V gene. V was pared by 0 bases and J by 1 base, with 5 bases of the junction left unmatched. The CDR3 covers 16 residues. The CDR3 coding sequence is TGCGCCAGCAGCTTGGCGCGGACAGGGAGGAACACTGAAGCTTTCTTT. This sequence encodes CASSLARTGRNTEAFF.

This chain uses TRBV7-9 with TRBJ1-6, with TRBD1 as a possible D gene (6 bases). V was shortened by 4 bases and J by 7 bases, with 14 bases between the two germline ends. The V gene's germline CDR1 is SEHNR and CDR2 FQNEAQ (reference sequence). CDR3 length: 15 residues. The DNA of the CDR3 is TGTGCCAGCAGCTCTTCTACAGGGAAGAATTCACCCCTCCACTTT. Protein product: CASSSSTGKNSPLHF.

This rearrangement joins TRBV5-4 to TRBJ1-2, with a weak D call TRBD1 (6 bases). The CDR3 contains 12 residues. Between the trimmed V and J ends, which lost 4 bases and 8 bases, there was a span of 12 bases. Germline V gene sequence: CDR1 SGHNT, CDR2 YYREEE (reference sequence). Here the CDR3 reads CASSPLTGGYTF. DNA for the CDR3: TGTGCCAGCAGCCCCCTCACAGGGGGCTACACCTTC.